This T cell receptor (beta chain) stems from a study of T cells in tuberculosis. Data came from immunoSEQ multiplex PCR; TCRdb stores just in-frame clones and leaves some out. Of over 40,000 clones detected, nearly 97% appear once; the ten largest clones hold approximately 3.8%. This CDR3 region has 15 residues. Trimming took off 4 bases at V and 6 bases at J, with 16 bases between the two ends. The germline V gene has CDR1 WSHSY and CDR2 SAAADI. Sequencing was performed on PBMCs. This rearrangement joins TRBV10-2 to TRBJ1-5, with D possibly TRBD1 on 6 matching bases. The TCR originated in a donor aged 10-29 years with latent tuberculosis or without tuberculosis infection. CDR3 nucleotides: TGCGCCAGCAGTGTGGGGGCCTTTTTGGGTCAGCCCCAGCATTTT. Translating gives CASSVGAFLGQPQHF.